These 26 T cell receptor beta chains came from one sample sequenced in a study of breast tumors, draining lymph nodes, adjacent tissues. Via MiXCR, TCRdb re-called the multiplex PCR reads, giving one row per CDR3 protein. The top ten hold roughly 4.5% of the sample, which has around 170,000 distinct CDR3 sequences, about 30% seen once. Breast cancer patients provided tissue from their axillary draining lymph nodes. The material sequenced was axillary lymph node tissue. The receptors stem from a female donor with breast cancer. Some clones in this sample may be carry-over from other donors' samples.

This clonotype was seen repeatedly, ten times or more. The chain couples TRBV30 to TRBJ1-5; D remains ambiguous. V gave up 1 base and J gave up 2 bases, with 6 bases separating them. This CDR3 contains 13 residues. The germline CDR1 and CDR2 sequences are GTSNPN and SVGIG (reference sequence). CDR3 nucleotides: TGTGCCTGGAGTGCTCTCCGCAATCAGCCCCAGCATTTT. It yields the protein CAWSALRNQPQHF.

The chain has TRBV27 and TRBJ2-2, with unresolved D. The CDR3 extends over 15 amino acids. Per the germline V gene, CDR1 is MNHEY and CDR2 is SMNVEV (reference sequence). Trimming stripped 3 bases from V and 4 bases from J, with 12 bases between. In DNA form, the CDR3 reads TGTGCCAGCAGTTTCTGGCAGGCGAGCACCGGGGAGCTGTTTTTT. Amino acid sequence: CASSFWQASTGELFF.

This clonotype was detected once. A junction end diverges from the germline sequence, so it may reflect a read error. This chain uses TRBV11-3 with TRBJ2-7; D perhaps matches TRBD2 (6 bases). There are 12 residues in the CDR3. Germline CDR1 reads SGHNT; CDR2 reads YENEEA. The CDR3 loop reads CAGSLSGRLQYF. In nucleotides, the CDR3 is TGTGCCGGCAGCTTATCCGGGAGATTGCAGTACTTC.

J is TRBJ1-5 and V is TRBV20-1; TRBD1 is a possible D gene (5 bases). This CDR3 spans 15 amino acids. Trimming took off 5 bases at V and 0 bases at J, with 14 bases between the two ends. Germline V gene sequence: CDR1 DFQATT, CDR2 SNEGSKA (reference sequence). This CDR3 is CSAAGAEYSNQPQHF. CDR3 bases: TGCAGTGCTGCCGGGGCGGAATATAGCAATCAGCCCCAGCATTTT.

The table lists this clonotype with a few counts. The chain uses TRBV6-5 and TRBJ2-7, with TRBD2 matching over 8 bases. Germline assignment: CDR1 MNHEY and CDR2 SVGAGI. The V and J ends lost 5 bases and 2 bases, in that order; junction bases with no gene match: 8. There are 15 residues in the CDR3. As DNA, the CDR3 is TGTGCCAGCAGTCACCGAGCGGGGGCCCCCTACGAGCAGTACTTC. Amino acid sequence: CASSHRAGAPYEQYF.

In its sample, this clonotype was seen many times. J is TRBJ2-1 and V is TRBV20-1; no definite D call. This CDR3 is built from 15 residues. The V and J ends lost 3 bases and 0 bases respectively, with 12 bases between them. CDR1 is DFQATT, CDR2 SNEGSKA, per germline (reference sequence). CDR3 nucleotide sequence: TGCAGTGCTAGCAACTCCCCCAGCTCCTACAATGAGCAGTTCTTC. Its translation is CSASNSPSSYNEQFF.

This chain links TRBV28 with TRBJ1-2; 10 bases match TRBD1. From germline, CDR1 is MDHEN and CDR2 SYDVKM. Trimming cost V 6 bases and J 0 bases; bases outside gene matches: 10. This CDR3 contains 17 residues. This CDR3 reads CASSTAHGTGANYGYTF. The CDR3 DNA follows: TGTGCCAGCAGCACCGCCCACGGGACAGGGGCTAACTATGGCTACACCTTC.

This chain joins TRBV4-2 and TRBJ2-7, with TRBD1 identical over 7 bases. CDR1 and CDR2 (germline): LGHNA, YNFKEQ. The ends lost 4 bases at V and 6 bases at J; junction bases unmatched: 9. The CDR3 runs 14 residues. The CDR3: CASSLEGGSPEQYF. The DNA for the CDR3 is TGTGCCAGCAGCCTAGAAGGGGGCTCCCCCGAGCAGTACTTC.

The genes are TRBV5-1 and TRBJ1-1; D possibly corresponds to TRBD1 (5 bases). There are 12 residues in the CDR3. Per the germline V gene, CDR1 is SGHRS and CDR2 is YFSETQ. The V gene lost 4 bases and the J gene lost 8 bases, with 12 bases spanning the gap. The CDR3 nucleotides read TGCGCCAGCAGCCCTCTGGGACGGGAAGCTTTCTTT. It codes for CASSPLGREAFF.

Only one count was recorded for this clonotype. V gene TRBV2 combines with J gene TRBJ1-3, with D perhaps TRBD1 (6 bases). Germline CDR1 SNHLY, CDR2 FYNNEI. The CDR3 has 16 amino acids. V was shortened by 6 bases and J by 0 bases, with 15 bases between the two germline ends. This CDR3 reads CASSTQGGFSGNTIYF. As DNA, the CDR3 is TGTGCCAGCAGCACACAGGGTGGATTCTCTGGAAACACCATATATTTT.

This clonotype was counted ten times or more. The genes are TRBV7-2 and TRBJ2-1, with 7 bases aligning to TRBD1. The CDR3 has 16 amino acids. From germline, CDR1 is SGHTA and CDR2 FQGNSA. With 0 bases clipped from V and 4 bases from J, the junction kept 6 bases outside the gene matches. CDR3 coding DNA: TGTGCCAGCAGCTTAGCGAGGGGGCGAGCATACAATGAGCAGTTCTTC. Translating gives CASSLARGRAYNEQFF.

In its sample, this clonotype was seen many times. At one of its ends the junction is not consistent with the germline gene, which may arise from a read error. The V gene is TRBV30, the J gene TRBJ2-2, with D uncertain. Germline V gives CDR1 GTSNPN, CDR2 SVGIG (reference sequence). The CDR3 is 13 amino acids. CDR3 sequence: CACESFNSGELFF. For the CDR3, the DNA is TGTGCCTGTGAGTCATTTAACAGCGGGGAGCTGTTTTTT.

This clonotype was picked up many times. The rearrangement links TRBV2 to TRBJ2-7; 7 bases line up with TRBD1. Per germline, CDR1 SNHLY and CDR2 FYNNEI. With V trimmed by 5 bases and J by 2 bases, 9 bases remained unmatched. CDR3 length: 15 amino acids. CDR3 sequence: CASSLPDRATYEQYF. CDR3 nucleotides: TGTGCCAGCAGTTTACCCGACAGGGCAACCTACGAGCAGTACTTC.

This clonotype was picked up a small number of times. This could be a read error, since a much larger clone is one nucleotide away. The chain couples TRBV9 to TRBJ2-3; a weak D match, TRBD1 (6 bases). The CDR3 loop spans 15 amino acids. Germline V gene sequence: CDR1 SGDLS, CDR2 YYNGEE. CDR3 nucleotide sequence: TGTGCCAGCAGCGAGTGGGACATAAGCACAGATACGCCGTATTTT. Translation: CASSEWDISTDTPYF.

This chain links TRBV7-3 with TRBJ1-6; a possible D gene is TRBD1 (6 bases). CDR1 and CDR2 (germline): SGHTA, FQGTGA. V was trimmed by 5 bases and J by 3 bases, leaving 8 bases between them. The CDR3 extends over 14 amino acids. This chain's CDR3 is CASSQQGYNSPLHF. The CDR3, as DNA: TGTGCCAGCAGCCAACAGGGCTATAATTCACCCCTCCACTTT. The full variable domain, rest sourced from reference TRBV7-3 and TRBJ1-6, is GAGVSQTPSNKVTEKGKYVELRCDPISGHTALYWYRQSLGQGPEFLIYFQGTGAADDSGLPNDRFFAVRPEGSVSTLKIQRTERGDSAVYLCASSQQGYNSPLHFGNGTRLTVT.

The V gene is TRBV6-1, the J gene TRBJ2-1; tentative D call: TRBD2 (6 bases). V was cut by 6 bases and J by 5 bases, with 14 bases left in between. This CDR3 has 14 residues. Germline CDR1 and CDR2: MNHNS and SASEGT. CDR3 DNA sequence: TGTGCCAGCAGGGCGGGACTTGCCCACAATGAGCAGTTCTTC. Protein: CASRAGLAHNEQFF.

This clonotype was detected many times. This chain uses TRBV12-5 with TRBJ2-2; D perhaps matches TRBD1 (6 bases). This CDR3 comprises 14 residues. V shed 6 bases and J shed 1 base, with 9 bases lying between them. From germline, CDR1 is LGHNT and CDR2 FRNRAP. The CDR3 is CASGPGQNTGELFF. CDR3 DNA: TGTGCTAGTGGGCCGGGACAGAACACCGGGGAGCTGTTTTTT.

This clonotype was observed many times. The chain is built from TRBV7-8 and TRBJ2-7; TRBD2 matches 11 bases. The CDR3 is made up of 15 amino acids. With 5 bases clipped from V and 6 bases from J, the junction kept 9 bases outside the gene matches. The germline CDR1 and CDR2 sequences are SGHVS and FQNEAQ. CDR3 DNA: TGTGCCAGCAGCATTAGCGGGAGGGCTTATTCCGAGCAGTACTTC. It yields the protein CASSISGRAYSEQYF.

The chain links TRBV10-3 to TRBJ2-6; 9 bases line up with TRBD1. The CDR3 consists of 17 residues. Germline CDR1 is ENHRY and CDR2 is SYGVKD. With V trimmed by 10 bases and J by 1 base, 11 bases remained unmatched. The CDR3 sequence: CATSPRQGVSGANVLTF. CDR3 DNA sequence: TGTGCCACAAGCCCGAGACAGGGGGTTTCTGGGGCCAACGTCCTGACTTTC.

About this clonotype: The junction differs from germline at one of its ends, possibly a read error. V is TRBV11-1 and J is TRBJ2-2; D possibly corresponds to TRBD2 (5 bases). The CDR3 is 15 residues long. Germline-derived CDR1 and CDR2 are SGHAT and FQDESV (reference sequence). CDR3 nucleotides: TGTGCCAGCAGCAAGAGCGGCGCGAACACCAGGGAGCTGTTTTTT. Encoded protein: CASSKSGANTRELFF. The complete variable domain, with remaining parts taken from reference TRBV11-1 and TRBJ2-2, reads EAEVAQSPRYKITEKSQAVAFWCDPISGHATLYWYRQILGQGPELLVQFQDESVVDDSQLPKDRFSAERLKGVDSTLKIQPAELGDSAMYLCASSKSGANTRELFFGEGSRLTVL.

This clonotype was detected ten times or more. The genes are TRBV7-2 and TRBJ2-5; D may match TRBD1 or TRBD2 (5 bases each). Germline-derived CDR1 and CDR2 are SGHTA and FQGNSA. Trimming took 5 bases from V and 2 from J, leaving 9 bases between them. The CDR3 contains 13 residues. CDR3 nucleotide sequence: TGTGCCAGCAGCCGGGACCGTCAAGAGACCCAGTACTTC. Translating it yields CASSRDRQETQYF.

The CDR3 protein is CASSPGGGLYNEQFF. The CDR3 DNA follows: TGTGCCAGCAGCCCTGGGGGGGGGCTTTACAATGAGCAGTTCTTC. The gene calls are TRBV7-9 and TRBJ2-1; a possible D gene is TRBD2 (7 bases). Germline V gene sequence: CDR1 SEHNR, CDR2 FQNEAQ (reference sequence). The V and J ends lost 5 bases and 4 bases respectively, with 15 bases between them. CDR3 size: 15 residues.

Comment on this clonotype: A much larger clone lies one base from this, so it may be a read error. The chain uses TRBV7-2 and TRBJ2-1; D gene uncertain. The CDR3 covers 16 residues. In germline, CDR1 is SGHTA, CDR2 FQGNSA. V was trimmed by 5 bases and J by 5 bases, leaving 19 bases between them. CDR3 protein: CASSPDSVFVDNEQFF. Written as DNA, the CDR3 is TGTGCCAGCAGCCCAGACTCGGTTTTTGTAGACAATGAGCAGTTCTTC. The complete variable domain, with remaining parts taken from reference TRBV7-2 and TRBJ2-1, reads GAGVSQSPSNKVTEKGKDVELRCDPISGHTALYWYRQSLGQGLEFLIYFQGNSAPDKSGLPSDRFSAERTGGSVSTLTIQRTQQEDSAVYLCASSPDSVFVDNEQFFGPGTRLTVL.

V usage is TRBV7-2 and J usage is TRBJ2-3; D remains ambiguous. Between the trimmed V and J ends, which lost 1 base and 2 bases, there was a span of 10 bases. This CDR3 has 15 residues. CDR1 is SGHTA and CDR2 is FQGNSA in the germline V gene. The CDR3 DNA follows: TGTGCCAGCAGCTTAGTAGGGCAGTACACAGATACGCAGTATTTT. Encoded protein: CASSLVGQYTDTQYF. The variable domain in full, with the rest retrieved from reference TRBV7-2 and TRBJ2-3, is GAGVSQSPSNKVTEKGKDVELRCDPISGHTALYWYRQSLGQGLEFLIYFQGNSAPDKSGLPSDRFSAERTGGSVSTLTIQRTQQEDSAVYLCASSLVGQYTDTQYFGPGTRLTVL.

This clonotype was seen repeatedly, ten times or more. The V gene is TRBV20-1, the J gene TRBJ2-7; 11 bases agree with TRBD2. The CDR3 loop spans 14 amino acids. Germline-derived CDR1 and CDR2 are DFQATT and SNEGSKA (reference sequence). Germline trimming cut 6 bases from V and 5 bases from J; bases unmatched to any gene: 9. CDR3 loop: CSARLAGSFNEQYF. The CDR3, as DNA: TGCAGTGCCAGACTAGCGGGATCCTTTAACGAGCAGTACTTC.

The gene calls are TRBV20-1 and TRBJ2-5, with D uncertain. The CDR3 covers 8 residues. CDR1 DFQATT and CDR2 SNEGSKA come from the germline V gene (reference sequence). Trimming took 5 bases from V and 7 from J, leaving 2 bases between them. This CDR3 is CSARTQYF. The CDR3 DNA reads TGCAGTGCTCGGACCCAGTACTTC.